This T cell receptor beta chain was recorded in a study of T cells after posttransplantation cyclophosphamide (TCRdb year 2016). Concerning the study at large: Using TRB sequencing, the study followed how the T cell repertoire rebuilt after myeloablative bone marrow transplantation with posttransplantation cyclophosphamide given as GVHD prophylaxis. Samples from some 40 PTCy-treated patients, along with samples from roughly 15 of their related bone marrow donors, underwent antigen receptor sequencing. Blood from all 35 or so PTCy patients who had 1-year posttransplant specimens underwent TRB sequencing. TRB sequencing was also done on up to about 3 additional blood samples from 2 to 5.2 years after transplant in 3 patients, and on pretransplant blood from several patients. TRA and TRB clonality were tightly correlated in 9 or 10 samples, so subsequent TCR analyses focused on TRB only. Public TRB sequences were compared against a database of over 3,000 sequences linked to responses to pathogens, tumor antigens, self-antigens and alloantigens.

This clone was counted at least ten times. The specificity of this receptor is unknown. No qualities accompany the bases; no much larger clone lies one base away. What the research found in general, with its limitations: At 1-2 months, donor-recipient similarity was low but rose over the first year, and the later blood repertoires were often dominated by donor CD8+ memory clones. Across the approximately 42 patients, TRB clonality was highly associated with recipient CMV seropositivity and CMV reactivation, and diversity with PTCy was similar to that in the CNI/methotrexate controls. The TRB repertoires of T cells infiltrating skin or the GI tract showed only limited overlap with the TRB repertoires found in blood.

On the day of marrow donation, related bone marrow donors gave peripheral blood samples. Mononuclear cells from peripheral blood and bone marrow were separated by Ficoll-Hypaque density centrifugation and then cryopreserved. The germline ends are 10 bases apart after V is trimmed by 1 base and J by 0 bases. As encoded in the germline V gene (reference sequence), CDR1 is LNHDA while CDR2 is SQIVND. From its cysteine to its phenylalanine, the CDR3 spans 16 amino acids. Only the CDR3 DNA stays, 48 bases, in frame from base 1. Genomic DNA was the input for TRB sequencing, which was run either with the immunoSEQ assay at survey resolution or with the hsTCRB kit. As for the authors' bioinformatics: The immunoSEQ software handled initial read processing, and the LymphoSeq R package was used for repertoire analyses. Clonality was computed as 1 minus normalized Shannon entropy, and a Gini coefficient was also calculated for each TRB dataset. To infer phenotypes in unsorted samples, TRB sequences from sorted subsets of the recipient or donor were mapped onto unsorted samples from the same recipient. As stored in TCRdb, this immuneACCESS dataset retains in-frame rearrangements with V and J assigned. A fraction of the clones does not appear; measured against another copy, unresolved V genes explain less than half of the discrepancy, and the remainder lacks a known reason. V and J calls and clone size are copied from that table; D and trimming were computed from the DNA. This sample holds over 20,000 clones in total, without any singletons. The top ten constitute about 1.5% of the sample.

Source material: PBMCs. The receptor comes from a man aged 45-65 years in good health, CMV-negative, and a related stem cell transplant donor. Here the chain combines TRBV19 and TRBJ1-3; the D gene is perhaps TRBD1, from 6 matching bases. This receptor has the CDR3 CASSIGTAFSGNTIYF. In nucleotide form, the sequence is TGTGCCAGTAGTATAGGGACAGCCTTCTCTGGAAACACCATATATTTT. When the CDR3 is completed using the reference TRBV19 and TRBJ1-3 genes on either side, the full variable domain is DGGITQSPKYLFRKEGQNVTLSCEQNLNHDAMYWYRQDPGQGLRLIYYSQIVNDFQKGDIAEGYSVSREKKESFPLTVTSAQKNPTAFYLCASSIGTAFSGNTIYFGEGSWLTVV.